This T cell receptor beta chain was captured by sequencing in a study of blood T cells in healthy people across ages. General observations from the study: TCR beta diversity per million T cells fell roughly linearly with age.

Total RNA amounts of at least 6 micrograms were extracted per sample. Deletions cut 2 bases from V and 4 bases from J, with 10 bases between. CDR3 length: 14 amino acids. Germline V gene lookup returns CDR1 SGHAT and CDR2 FQNNGV. It was with a sample-barcoded 5' primer and a J-beta primer mix that a second PCR of roughly 7 to 12 cycles was run. Every single cDNA molecule received a tag from a template-switch adaptor with 12 random nucleotides. Each CDR3 protein gets one entry after TCRdb re-called the 5' RACE reads with MiXCR. The table has about 650,000 distinct CDR3 sequences, about 30% seen once. About this clonotype: Antigen unknown.

The source material was blood. The chain couples TRBV11-2 to TRBJ2-3, with D unclear. The TCR originated in a woman aged 80 or over in good health. CDR3 protein: CASSLSTGPDTQYF. The CDR3 DNA reads TGTGCCAGCAGCTTATCTACCGGCCCAGATACGCAGTATTTT.